This record concerns one T cell receptor beta chain sequence. The data were taken from a study of T cell changes during pregnancy in multiple sclerosis. The protocol was immunoSEQ multiplex PCR, while the TCRdb copy is restricted to in-frame clones and leaves out a portion. The sample yields approximately 110,000 clones, around 90% seen once. The junction had 10 bases not matched to a gene; V was cut back by 5 bases and J by 0 bases. Germline CDR1 reads SGHAT; CDR2 reads FQNNGV. CDR3 length: 18 amino acids. Sequenced material: peripheral blood, taken in the third trimester of pregnancy. This chain uses TRBV11-2 with TRBJ2-6; 7 positions match TRBD1. This TCR came from a female donor with multiple sclerosis, enrolled in a pregnancy study. CDR3 loop: CASSPTGDRPSGANVLTF. The CDR3 DNA follows: TGTGCCAGCAGCCCCACAGGGGACAGACCCTCTGGGGCCAACGTCCTGACTTTC.